This record concerns one T cell receptor (beta chain) sequence. The germline gives CDR1 SGHNT, CDR2 YYREEE (reference sequence). The CDR3 spans 13 residues. With 0 bases removed from V and 3 bases from J, the gap between germline ends came to 7 bases. This entry comes from a study of blood T cell repertoires in COVID-19. About the study: Italy, Spain and the United States were the sources of the convalescent and acute COVID-19 samples. The analysed material was cDNA or gDNA that came from T cells, B-cell-depleted T cells, or PBMCs.

The data were produced by immunoSEQ multiplex PCR, yet TCRdb's version contains in-frame clones alone and is incomplete. This sample has over 120,000 clones; over 85% occur once, and the top ten carry roughly 1.6%. This clonotype originated in a human donor in a cohort sampled during active COVID-19. This chain joins TRBV5-4 and TRBJ2-7; TRBD2 might be the D (6 bases). Sequences were obtained from peripheral blood. The CDR3 spells CASSLAEGYEQYF. The CDR3 nucleotides read TGTGCCAGCAGCTTGGCGGAGGGCTACGAGCAGTACTTC.